This T cell receptor beta chain is drawn from a study of response to subunit inactivated influenza vaccine. There are 15 residues in the CDR3. Regarding the study as a whole: Only a handful of new T cells, the authors suggested, are recruited with each seasonal influenza vaccination.

MiXCR was run by TCRdb on the RT-PCR reads, yielding one entry per CDR3 protein. The sample consists of 400,000 to 550,000 distinct CDR3 sequences, about 25% of them appearing once. Comments on this clonotype: Its antigen is unknown. Germline is not matched at one junction end, which may reflect a read error.

J is TRBJ2-2 and V is TRBV12-3 or TRBV12-4; D is possibly TRBD2 (6 bases). The sequenced sample was CD4+ T cells sorted from PBMCs, obtained 5 days after vaccination. The receptor comes from a man between 50 and 59 years old who received an inactivated influenza vaccine. Here the CDR3 reads CVSSPARDNTGELFF. CDR3 nucleotides: TGTGTCAGCAGTCCCGCGCGGGATAACACCGGGGAGCTGTTTTTT.